These 31 T cell receptor beta chains came from one sample sequenced in a study of shared clonotypes between healthy human individuals. CD45RO-negative, CCR7-positively selected cells formed the naive CD8 fraction, excluding terminally differentiated effector memory CD45RA+ cells. TCRdb's copy holds only in-frame clones and misses some; the assay was immunoSEQ multiplex PCR. The sample contains some 740,000 clones, 80% to 95% of which appear only once. The sequenced material came from naive CD8+ T cells sorted from blood. These receptor sequences come from a man aged 25-45 years in good health.

The genes are TRBV4-1 and TRBJ2-1; 12 nucleotides align to TRBD1. J lost 8 bases, V lost 4 bases, and 6 bases had no gene match. The CDR3 sequence is 15 residues long. Germline V gene sequence: CDR1 MGHRA, CDR2 YSYEKL. CDR3 nucleotide sequence: TGCGCCAGCAGCCCGGTAGGGACAGGGGGCCATGAGCAGTTCTTC. This gives the protein CASSPVGTGGHEQFF.

The V and J genes are TRBV30 and TRBJ1-1; 9 positions match TRBD1. The CDR3 contains 14 residues. The germline V gene encodes CDR1 GTSNPN and CDR2 SVGIG (reference sequence). With V trimmed by 4 bases and J by 5 bases, 8 bases remained unmatched. The CDR3 DNA follows: TGTGCCTGGAAGACGGGACAGGGTGTTACTGAAGCTTTCTTT. Amino acid sequence: CAWKTGQGVTEAFF.

This clone was seen just once. The rearrangement uses TRBV10-3 and TRBJ2-7; 9 nucleotides agree with TRBD2. Unmatched junction bases numbered 6, after V lost 3 bases and J lost 6 bases. This CDR3 spans 14 amino acids. Germline V gene data show CDR1 as ENHRY and CDR2 as SYGVKD. The CDR3: CAISDASGKPEQYF. CDR3 in DNA: TGTGCCATCAGTGACGCTAGCGGGAAGCCCGAGCAGTACTTC.

The chain joins TRBV5-3 to TRBJ2-2, with D perhaps matching TRBD1 or TRBD2 (5 bases each). TRBV5-3 is given ORF status, its function remaining uncertain. The V gene lost 5 bases and the J gene lost 0 bases, with 14 bases spanning the gap. The CDR3 sequence is 16 residues long. CDR3: CARSFRGRSNTGELFF. CDR3 coding DNA: TGTGCCAGAAGTTTTAGGGGACGATCGAACACCGGGGAGCTGTTTTTT.

Worth noting for this clone: Different DNA sequences within this sample yield the same CDR3. This chain uses TRBV7-9 with TRBJ2-7, with D possibly matching TRBD1 (6 bases). From germline, CDR1 is SEHNR and CDR2 FQNEAQ (reference sequence). The CDR3 has 13 residues. Trimming pared 2 bases from V and 2 bases from J, leaving 7 bases between. For the CDR3, the DNA is TGTGCCAGCAGCTTACAGGGGCCCTACGAGCAGTACTTC. It encodes CASSLQGPYEQYF.

V gene TRBV29-1 combines with J gene TRBJ2-4; perhaps TRBD1 as D (5 bases). Germline assignment: CDR1 SQVTM and CDR2 ANQGSEA. V was pared by 6 bases and J by 7 bases, with 19 bases between. This CDR3 has 14 residues. CDR3 in DNA: TGCAGCGTGAGAAGCACAGGTTACGCTAACATTCAGTACTTC. It specifies CSVRSTGYANIQYF.

This chain links TRBV11-2 with TRBJ1-5; 9 nucleotides align to TRBD1. Trimming took 6 bases from V and 6 from J; bases not matched to a gene: 9. The CDR3 loop spans 15 amino acids. Germline CDR1 reads SGHAT; CDR2 reads FQNNGV. The CDR3 loop is CASRSSGTGFQPQHF. DNA for the CDR3: TGTGCCAGCAGATCCTCCGGGACAGGGTTTCAGCCCCAGCATTTT.

V usage is TRBV19 and J usage is TRBJ2-5; D is undetermined. The CDR3 contains 11 residues. Germline CDR1 is LNHDA and CDR2 is SQIVND (reference sequence). Trimming cost V 8 bases and J 5 bases, with 9 bases left between them. CDR3 in amino acids: CASGYGETQYF. DNA for the CDR3: TGTGCCAGTGGCTACGGGGAGACCCAGTACTTC.

This chain uses TRBV27 with TRBJ2-7; the D gene is possibly TRBD2 (6 bases). Germline V lookup: CDR1 MNHEY, CDR2 SMNVEV (reference sequence). The CDR3 is made up of 17 amino acids. V dropped 0 bases and J dropped 0 bases, with 15 bases sitting between them. CDR3 nucleotides: TGTGCCAGCAGTTTATCCCCACCGGGACTCCTCTCCTACGAGCAGTACTTC. It yields the protein CASSLSPPGLLSYEQYF.

The V and J genes are TRBV4-3 and TRBJ2-1; TRBD1 might be the D (5 bases). V was clipped by 4 bases and J by 9 bases, with 10 bases between them. Germline assignment: CDR1 LGHNA and CDR2 YSLEER. The CDR3 spans 12 residues. CDR3 residues: CASSPTGGEQFF. The CDR3 DNA reads TGCGCCAGCAGCCCCACAGGTGGTGAGCAGTTCTTC.

V and J are TRBV29-1 and TRBJ2-7, with D possibly matching TRBD1 (6 bases). Germline loops: CDR1 SQVTM, CDR2 ANQGSEA. The CDR3 totals 13 residues. V gave up 2 bases and J gave up 3 bases, with 11 bases separating them. CDR3 in DNA: TGCAGCGTTGAAACAGGGACACTCTACGAGCAGTACTTC. This codes for CSVETGTLYEQYF.

The chain employs TRBV14 and TRBJ2-3; D not resolved. Germline CDR1 and CDR2: SGHDN and FVKESK. The CDR3 runs 14 residues. The V end was cut by 0 bases, the J end by 4 bases, with 8 bases between. DNA of the CDR3: TGTGCCAGCAGCCAAGATAAGGGTGCAGATACGCAGTATTTT. It specifies CASSQDKGADTQYF. The full variable domain, rest sourced from reference TRBV14 and TRBJ2-3, is EAGVTQFPSHSVIEKGQTVTLRCDPISGHDNLYWYRRVMGKEIKFLLHFVKESKQDESGMPNNRFLAERTGGTYSTLKVQPAELEDSGVYFCASSQDKGADTQYFGPGTRLTVL.

The rearrangement joins TRBV7-8 to TRBJ1-1, with D perhaps matching TRBD1 (5 bases). This CDR3 spans 15 amino acids. V lost 7 bases and J 0 bases, leaving 15 bases between the germline ends. The germline gives CDR1 SGHVS, CDR2 FQNEAQ. The CDR3 loop is CASNLGRGMNTEAFF. The CDR3 region has the DNA TGTGCCAGCAATCTCGGTCGGGGGATGAACACTGAAGCTTTCTTT.

The chain couples TRBV9 to TRBJ2-3, with a weak D call TRBD2 (6 bases). This CDR3 contains 17 residues. V was shortened by 0 bases and J by 2 bases, with 16 bases between the two germline ends. CDR1 and CDR2 from the germline V gene are SGDLS and YYNGEE. CDR3 coding DNA: TGTGCCAGCAGCGTAGAGGGGCGACTAGACATCACAGATACGCAGTATTTT. Amino acid sequence: CASSVEGRLDITDTQYF.

The chain employs TRBV28 and TRBJ2-6; no clear D. Germline loops: CDR1 MDHEN, CDR2 SYDVKM. This CDR3 spans 13 amino acids. V shed 6 bases and J shed 1 base, with 4 bases lying between them. The CDR3 reads CASRGSGANVLTF. As DNA, the CDR3 is TGTGCCAGCAGGGGATCTGGGGCCAACGTCCTGACTTTC.

This chain links TRBV10-3 with TRBJ2-7; 11 bases fit TRBD1. This CDR3 has 17 amino acids. With V trimmed by 5 bases and J by 3 bases, 12 bases remained unmatched. Looked up from germline, CDR1 is ENHRY and CDR2 is SYGVKD. CDR3 DNA sequence: TGTGCCATCAGTACCGGGACAGGGGGTCCGGGGTTCTACGAGCAGTACTTC. It encodes CAISTGTGGPGFYEQYF.

The chain combines TRBV2 with TRBJ1-3; no firm D call. Germline values: CDR1 SNHLY, CDR2 FYNNEI. Trimming took off 6 bases at V and 0 bases at J, with 18 bases between the two ends. The CDR3 covers 17 residues. CDR3 sequence: CASSDLLLRGSGNTIYF. CDR3 bases: TGTGCCAGCAGCGATCTACTCCTACGGGGCTCTGGAAACACCATATATTTT.

This chain links TRBV28 with TRBJ2-7, with TRBD2 matching 7 bases. The CDR3 covers 18 residues. V was pared by 4 bases and J by 5 bases, with 20 bases of the junction left unmatched. Germline V gene lookup returns CDR1 MDHEN and CDR2 SYDVKM. DNA for the CDR3: TGTGCCAGCAGTTACGAGGCTAGCGGAACCCTAAGCCTCCACGAGCAGTACTTC. Translated: CASSYEASGTLSLHEQYF. The full variable domain, in which reference TRBV28 and TRBJ2-7 provide the parts outside the CDR3, is DVKVTQSSRYLVKRTGEKVFLECVQDMDHENMFWYRQDPGLGLRLIYFSYDVKMKEKGDIPEGYSVSREKKERFSLILESASTNQTSMYLCASSYEASGTLSLHEQYFGPGTRLTVT.

V gene TRBV28 combines with J gene TRBJ2-7; no definite D call. Between the trimmed V and J ends, which lost 3 bases and 1 base, there was a span of 7 bases. The CDR3 covers 13 residues. Germline-derived CDR1 and CDR2 are MDHEN and SYDVKM. The CDR3 DNA follows: TGTGCCAGCAGTTTCTTGGGGTCCTACGAGCAGTACTTC. Amino acid sequence: CASSFLGSYEQYF.

The chain recombines TRBV27 with TRBJ2-3, with a tentative D call TRBD1 (5 bases). V was cut by 5 bases and J by 3 bases, with 15 bases left in between. The CDR3 totals 15 residues. Germline lookup yields CDR1 MNHEY and CDR2 SMNVEV (reference sequence). DNA of the CDR3: TGTGCCAGCAGTGAATCCTGGGGCGCGACAGATACGCAGTATTTT. Protein sequence: CASSESWGATDTQYF.

This clone was detected only once. V usage is TRBV7-9 and J usage is TRBJ2-7; maybe TRBD1 (6 bases). This CDR3 is 15 amino acids long. V was clipped by 0 bases and J by 2 bases, with 11 bases between them. CDR1 SEHNR and CDR2 FQNEAQ come from the germline V gene (reference sequence). The CDR3 spells CASSLAGEGAYEQYF. The CDR3 DNA follows: TGTGCCAGCAGCTTAGCGGGAGAGGGGGCCTACGAGCAGTACTTC.

J is TRBJ1-1 and V is TRBV11-2; no firm D call. Germline lookup yields CDR1 SGHAT and CDR2 FQNNGV. Trimming removed 1 base at V and 10 bases at J, with 10 bases between. This CDR3 has 12 residues. In DNA, the CDR3 is TGTGCCAGCAGCTTAGTTTCGGGAGGAGCTTTCTTT. Its translation is CASSLVSGGAFF.

The chain carries TRBV10-3 and TRBJ2-6; 9 positions match TRBD1. The CDR3 length is 19 residues. Germline assignment: CDR1 ENHRY and CDR2 SYGVKD. The J segment lost 3 bases and the V segment lost 6 bases, leaving 15 bases of the junction unmatched. The CDR3 loop is CAISPPPGQGIGGANVLTF. The CDR3 DNA is TGTGCCATCAGCCCTCCCCCGGGACAGGGAATTGGTGGGGCCAACGTCCTGACTTTC.

V and J are TRBV28 and TRBJ2-7; a possible D gene is TRBD2 (5 bases). This CDR3 is built from 14 residues. Looked up from germline, CDR1 is MDHEN and CDR2 is SYDVKM. Deletions cut 6 bases from V and 6 bases from J, with 18 bases between. CDR3 in amino acids: CASSPSSEGLEQYF. Written as DNA, the CDR3 is TGTGCCAGCAGCCCAAGCAGCGAAGGACTCGAGCAGTACTTC.

This clone was observed once. The rearrangement joins TRBV5-6 to TRBJ2-7; 11 nucleotides match TRBD1. Germline V lookup: CDR1 SGHDT, CDR2 YYEEEE. The CDR3 consists of 16 residues. V lost 4 bases to trimming and J lost 4 bases; unmatched junction nucleotides: 10. The CDR3 here is CASSPTRRDRGYEQYF. The CDR3 region has the DNA TGTGCCAGCAGCCCAACCAGGCGGGACAGGGGGTACGAGCAGTACTTC.

The rearrangement uses TRBV25-1 and TRBJ1-1; weak D call: TRBD1 (5 bases). Trimming stripped 1 base from V and 11 bases from J, with 14 bases between. The V gene's germline CDR1 is MGHDK and CDR2 SYGVNS. The CDR3 runs 13 residues. The CDR3 loop is CASSESGPRAAFF. The CDR3 DNA follows: TGTGCCAGCAGTGAATCGGGGCCACGGGCGGCTTTCTTT.

The chain links TRBV6-5 to TRBJ2-7; TRBD1 matches 10 bases. Trimming at V came to 6 bases and at J to 6 bases, leaving 5 bases not matched to a gene. This CDR3 region has 13 residues. Germline CDR1 reads MNHEY; CDR2 reads SVGAGI. The CDR3 DNA is TGTGCCAGCAGACCCGGGACAGGGGCCGAGCAGTACTTC. It specifies CASRPGTGAEQYF.

DNA of the CDR3: TGTGCCAGCAGCGCCCTAGACAGGGGCTACTACGAGCAGTACTTC. Protein product: CASSALDRGYYEQYF. The chain is built from TRBV7-9 and TRBJ2-7, with TRBD1 matching 8 bases. CDR1 and CDR2 from the germline V gene are SEHNR and FQNEAQ (reference sequence). This CDR3 has 15 amino acids. V was clipped by 5 bases and J by 3 bases; unmatched bases: 9.

J is TRBJ2-7 and V is TRBV4-1; 7 nucleotides match TRBD1. The CDR3 sequence is 15 residues long. V shed 1 base and J 2 bases; nucleotides not matched to a gene: 5. Germline V gene lookup returns CDR1 MGHRA and CDR2 YSYEKL. The CDR3 here is CASSQVPTGAYEQYF. DNA of the CDR3: TGCGCCAGCAGCCAAGTACCCACAGGGGCCTACGAGCAGTACTTC.

The chain links TRBV15 to TRBJ2-2; D not resolved. V lost 3 bases, J lost 0 bases, and 8 bases lay in between. Germline V gene lookup returns CDR1 LNHNV and CDR2 YYDKDF (reference sequence). The CDR3 has 15 residues. The DNA for the CDR3 is TGTGCCACCAGCAGCCAGGTGCCGAACACCGGGGAGCTGTTTTTT. Amino acids: CATSSQVPNTGELFF.

The rearrangement uses TRBV7-6 and TRBJ1-1, with D uncertain. V lost 3 bases and J 4 bases, leaving 9 bases between the germline ends. Germline assignment: CDR1 SGHVS and CDR2 FNYEAQ. This CDR3 has 13 amino acids. CDR3 protein: CASSFGPGTEAFF. The DNA of the CDR3 is TGTGCCAGCAGCTTCGGTCCGGGCACTGAAGCTTTCTTT.